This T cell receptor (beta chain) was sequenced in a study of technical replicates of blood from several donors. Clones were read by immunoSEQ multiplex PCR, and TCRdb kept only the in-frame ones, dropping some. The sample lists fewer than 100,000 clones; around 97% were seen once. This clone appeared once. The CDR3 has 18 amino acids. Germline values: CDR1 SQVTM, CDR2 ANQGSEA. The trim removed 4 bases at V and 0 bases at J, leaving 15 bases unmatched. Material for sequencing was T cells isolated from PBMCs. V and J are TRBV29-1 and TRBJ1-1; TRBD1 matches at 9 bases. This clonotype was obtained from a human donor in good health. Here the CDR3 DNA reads TGCAGCGTTGGAGGGACAGGGAATCCGGGGATCATGAACACTGAAGCTTTCTTT. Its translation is CSVGGTGNPGIMNTEAFF.